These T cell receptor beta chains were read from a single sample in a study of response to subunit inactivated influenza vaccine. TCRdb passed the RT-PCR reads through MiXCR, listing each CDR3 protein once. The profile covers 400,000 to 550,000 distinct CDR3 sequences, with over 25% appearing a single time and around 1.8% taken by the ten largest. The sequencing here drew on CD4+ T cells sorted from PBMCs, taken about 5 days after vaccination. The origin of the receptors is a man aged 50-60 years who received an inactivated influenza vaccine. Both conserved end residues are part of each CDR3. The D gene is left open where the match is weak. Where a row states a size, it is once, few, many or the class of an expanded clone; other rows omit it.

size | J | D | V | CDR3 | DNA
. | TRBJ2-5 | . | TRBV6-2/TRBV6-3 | CASSYLARRGETQHF | TGTGCCAGCAGTTATTTGGCTCGACGGGGAGAGACCCAGCACTTC
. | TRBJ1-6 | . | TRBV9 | CASSVGRESSYNSPLHF | TGTGCCAGCAGCGTAGGCAGGGAGAGCTCCTATAATTCACCCCTCCACTTT
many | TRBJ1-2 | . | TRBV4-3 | CASSQSTGPNYGYTF | TGCGCCAGCAGCCAGTCCACAGGGCCCAACTATGGCTACACCTTC
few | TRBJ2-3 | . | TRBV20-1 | CSARDRSPNKDTQYF | TGCAGTGCTAGAGATCGCTCGCCCAACAAAGATACGCAGTATTTT
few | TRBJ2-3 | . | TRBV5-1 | CASSFQRTDTQYF | TGCGCCAGCAGCTTTCAGAGGACAGATACGCAGTATTTT
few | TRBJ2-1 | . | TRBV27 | CASSLPGPVNEQFF | TGTGCCAGCAGTTTACCCGGGCCAGTCAATGAGCAGTTCTTC
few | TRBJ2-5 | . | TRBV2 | CASGETVETQYF | TGTGCCAGCGGAGAGACTGTGGAGACCCAGTACTTC
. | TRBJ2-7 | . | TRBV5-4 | CASSVPVGQGSDREHEQYF | TGTGCCAGCAGCGTGCCCGTGGGGCAGGGGAGCGACAGAGAACACGAGCAGTACTTC
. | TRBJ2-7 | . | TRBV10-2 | CASSRYGAPDTYEQYF | TGCGCCAGCAGTAGATATGGGGCCCCCGACACCTACGAGCAGTACTTC
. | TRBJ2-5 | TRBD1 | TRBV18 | CASSPWGQPQETQYF | TGTGCCAGCTCACCATGGGGACAGCCTCAAGAGACCCAGTACTTC
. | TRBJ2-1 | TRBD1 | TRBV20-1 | CSARDATGVLNEQFF | TGCAGTGCTAGAGATGCGACAGGGGTCTTGAATGAGCAGTTCTTC
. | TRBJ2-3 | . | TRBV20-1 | CSARDLGLLPDTQYF | TGCAGTGCTAGAGATCTAGGACTCCTCCCAGATACGCAGTATTTT
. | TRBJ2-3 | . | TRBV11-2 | CASSLVSTRSTDTQYF | TGTGCCAGCAGCTTAGTTTCCACCCGTAGCACAGATACGCAGTATTTT
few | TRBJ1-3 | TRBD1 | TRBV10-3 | CAISRTGTGANTIYF | TGTGCCATCAGTAGGACCGGGACAGGTGCCAACACCATATATTTT
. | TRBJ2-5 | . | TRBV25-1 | CASSDWKGKVETQYF | TGTGCCAGCAGTGATTGGAAGGGGAAGGTGGAGACCCAGTACTTC
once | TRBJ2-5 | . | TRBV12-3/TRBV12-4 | CASSFGPPAEETQYF | TGTGCCAGCAGTTTCGGACCCCCGGCCGAAGAGACCCAGTACTTC
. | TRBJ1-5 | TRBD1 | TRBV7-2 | CASSPPGQGAGWQPQHF | TGTGCCAGCAGCCCCCCTGGGCAGGGGGCGGGGTGGCAGCCCCAGCATTTT
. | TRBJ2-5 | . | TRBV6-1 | CASNRNIAQETQYF | TGTGCCAGCAATCGTAACATCGCCCAAGAGACCCAGTACTTC
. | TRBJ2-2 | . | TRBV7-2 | CASRTRGNTGELFF | TGTGCCAGCAGGACTCGAGGGAACACCGGGGAGCTGTTTTTT
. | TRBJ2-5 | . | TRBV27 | CASSSPAGGVETQYF | TGTGCCAGCAGTTCTCCCGCAGGGGGGGTAGAGACCCAGTACTTC
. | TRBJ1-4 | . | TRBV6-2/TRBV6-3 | CASSYSPVKKLFF | TGTGCCAGCAGTTACTCCCCGGTGAAAAAACTCTTTTTT
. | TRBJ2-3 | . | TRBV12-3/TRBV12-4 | CASSHIFRAGSTDTQYF | TGTGCCAGCAGCCACATCTTCAGGGCCGGGAGCACAGATACGCAGTATTTT
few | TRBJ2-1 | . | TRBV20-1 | CSARRSRGPISSYNEQFF | TGCAGTGCTAGAAGGTCCCGAGGGCCTATAAGCTCCTACAATGAGCAGTTCTTC
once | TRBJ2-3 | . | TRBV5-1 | CATSVWSTDTQYF | TGCGCCACCTCGGTTTGGAGCACAGATACGCAGTATTTT
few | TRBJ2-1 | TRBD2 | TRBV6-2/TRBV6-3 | CASTPGLAGGPYNEQFF | TGTGCCAGCACCCCCGGACTAGCGGGAGGGCCCTACAATGAGCAGTTCTTC
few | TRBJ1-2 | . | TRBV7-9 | CASSTQGYGYTF | TGTGCCAGCAGCACCCAAGGGTATGGCTACACCTTC
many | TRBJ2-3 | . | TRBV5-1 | CASSRTQDGTQYF | TGCGCCAGCAGCCGCACACAAGACGGAACGCAGTATTTT
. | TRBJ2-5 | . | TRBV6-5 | CASSYSAGQETQYF | TGTGCCAGCAGTTACTCCGCAGGCCAAGAGACCCAGTACTTC
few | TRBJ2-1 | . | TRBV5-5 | CASSTQGSNEQFF | TGTGCCAGCAGCACCCAGGGTTCCAATGAGCAGTTCTTC
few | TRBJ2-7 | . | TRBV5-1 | CASSLGGQFPHEQYF | TGCGCCAGCAGCTTGGGAGGGCAGTTCCCCCACGAGCAGTACTTC
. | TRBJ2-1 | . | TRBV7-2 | CASRTSRDYNEQFF | TGTGCCAGCAGGACCTCCAGGGACTACAATGAGCAGTTCTTC
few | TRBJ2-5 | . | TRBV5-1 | CASGSLDQQETQYF | TGCGCCAGCGGGAGCTTGGACCAACAAGAGACCCAGTACTTC